These 24 T cell receptor beta chains were all obtained from the same sample, sequenced in a study of regulatory T cells in long-lasting Graves disease. Construction of the TCR beta libraries employed iRepertoire HTBI primers in conjunction with Arm-PCR of CDR3 regions. TCRdb independently ran MiXCR on the multiplex PCR reads; one entry per CDR3 protein. The table has about 430,000 distinct CDR3 sequences, over 14% seen once. As to time point: newly diagnosed GD, antithyroid drugs for less than 3 months. The TCR library was prepared using RNA isolated from PBMCs. This sample also appeared in a second study, on T cells in Graves' hyperthyroidism and ophthalmopathy.

The input for sequencing was peripheral blood mononuclear cells (PBMCs), taken at new diagnosis, from a patient treated with antithyroid drugs. The receptor source for this set is a middle-aged woman with Graves disease.

This clonotype was detected a few times. The chain joins TRBV3-1 to TRBJ2-3, with a weak D call TRBD1 (6 bases). Trimming stripped 4 bases from V and 3 bases from J, with 14 bases between. CDR3 length equals 15 residues. Per germline, CDR1 LGHDT and CDR2 YNNKEL (reference sequence). Written as DNA, the CDR3 is TGTGCCAGCAGCCCCAGACAGGTTGCAACAGATACGCAGTATTTT. This translates into CASSPRQVATDTQYF.

This clonotype was observed many times. The chain carries TRBV7-2 and TRBJ2-1; D call uncertain. V gave up 5 bases and J gave up 9 bases, with 20 bases separating them. Germline CDR1 is SGHTA and CDR2 is FQGNSA. CDR3 size: 15 residues. CDR3 in DNA: TGTGCCAGCAGCCAATCGAGTTATTTGGTGGTTGAGCAGTTCTTC. It is translated as CASSQSSYLVVEQFF.

In this sample, this clonotype turned up many times. This chain connects TRBV6-1 to TRBJ2-5; 8 positions agree with TRBD2. Germline V gene lookup returns CDR1 MNHNS and CDR2 SASEGT. V shed 4 bases and J 5 bases; nucleotides not matched to a gene: 9. The CDR3 loop spans 15 amino acids. The CDR3, as DNA: TGTGCCAGCAGTGCCTCGCGGGAGGCCATGGAGACCCAGTACTTC. Protein sequence: CASSASREAMETQYF.

This clonotype has only a few counts. The J gene is TRBJ1-1, the V gene TRBV6-1; tentatively, D is TRBD1 (6 bases). V gave up 6 bases and J gave up 3 bases, with 8 bases separating them. The germline CDR1 and CDR2 sequences are MNHNS and SASEGT. This CDR3 contains 12 residues. This CDR3 reads CASREGDTEAFF. CDR3 sequence (DNA): TGTGCCAGCAGAGAGGGGGACACTGAAGCTTTCTTT.

This clonotype was picked up many times. V gene TRBV28 combines with J gene TRBJ2-3, with 9 bases fitting TRBD2. Germline V gene data show CDR1 as MDHEN and CDR2 as SYDVKM. V trimming: 2 bases; J trimming: 0 bases; junction bases outside the gene matches: 9. This CDR3 has 18 amino acids. DNA for the CDR3: TGTGCCAGCAGTTTACAGTTAGGCGGGAGGGCCAGCACAGATACGCAGTATTTT. Its protein product is CASSLQLGGRASTDTQYF.

Note on this clonotype: A much larger clone lies a single base off, so this may be a read error. The rearrangement joins TRBV3-1 to TRBJ2-1, with D possibly being TRBD1 (5 bases). CDR3 length: 12 amino acids. Germline CDR1 is LGHDT and CDR2 is YNNKEL (reference sequence). Deletions cut 0 bases from V and 15 bases from J, with 12 bases between. The CDR3 DNA is TGTGCCAGCAGCCAAGAGTTGAGGCAGGGGTTCTTC. Translated: CASSQELRQGFF.

The chain combines TRBV4-1 with TRBJ2-7; no clear D. The CDR3 runs to 16 residues. With 2 bases removed from V and 4 bases from J, the gap between germline ends came to 18 bases. Looked up from germline, CDR1 is MGHRA and CDR2 is YSYEKL. CDR3 amino acids: CASSQIRALGSYEQYF. For the CDR3, the DNA is TGCGCCAGCAGCCAAATCCGGGCCCTTGGGTCTTACGAGCAGTACTTC.

This clonotype came up many times. The chain carries TRBV28 and TRBJ2-7; TRBD1 agrees at 9 bases. The V segment lost 3 bases and the J segment 2 bases; nucleotides outside the gene matches: 5. CDR3 length equals 15 residues. Per the germline V gene, CDR1 is MDHEN and CDR2 is SYDVKM. The CDR3 loop reads CASSFYGTGTYEQYF. CDR3 nucleotides: TGTGCCAGCAGTTTCTACGGGACAGGGACCTACGAGCAGTACTTC.

The chain combines TRBV24-1 with TRBJ2-3; D gene ambiguous. The CDR3 consists of 14 residues. V gave up 5 bases and J gave up 7 bases, with 15 bases separating them. CDR1 and CDR2 from the germline V gene are KGHDR and SFDVKD. The CDR3 loop reads CATSGPFKGYTQYF. The CDR3 DNA follows: TGTGCCACCAGTGGGCCCTTCAAAGGATATACGCAGTATTTT.

The chain employs TRBV6-5 and TRBJ2-1; 8 bases are shared with TRBD2. V trimming: 4 bases; J trimming: 2 bases; junction bases outside the gene matches: 7. The CDR3 covers 16 residues. Germline values: CDR1 MNHEY, CDR2 SVGAGI. The CDR3 coding sequence is TGTGCCAGCAGTTTGAGGACTAGCAGCGCCTACAATGAGCAGTTCTTC. Translated, it gives CASSLRTSSAYNEQFF.

As concerns this clonotype: A much bigger clone sits one base away, suggesting this may be a read error. The V gene is TRBV24-1, the J gene TRBJ2-3; D remains unclear. CDR1 is KGHDR and CDR2 is SFDVKD in the germline V gene. This CDR3 has 15 amino acids. The CDR3 sequence is CPTSDQAGLGDTQYF. The CDR3 nucleotides are TGTCCCACCAGTGACCAGGCCGGCCTTGGAGATACGCAGTATTTT.

This clonotype was counted ten times or more. This chain connects TRBV29-1 to TRBJ1-1; 7 bases fit TRBD1. The CDR3 totals 14 residues. J lost 5 bases, V lost 7 bases, and 13 bases had no gene match. Germline V lookup: CDR1 SQVTM, CDR2 ANQGSEA. The CDR3 region is CSARQGFSLTEAFF. DNA for the CDR3: TGCAGCGCTCGACAGGGTTTTTCGTTAACTGAAGCTTTCTTT.

This clonotype showed up just a few times. A junction end diverges from the germline sequence, so it may reflect a read error. The chain uses TRBV5-4 and TRBJ2-3; TRBD1 might be the D (6 bases). From germline, CDR1 is SGHNT and CDR2 YYREEE (reference sequence). This CDR3 is 12 amino acids long. This CDR3 reads CASSVNRDGRLF. The CDR3 nucleotides read TGTGCCAGCAGCGTGAACAGGGATGGGCGGCTTTTT.

This clonotype appeared many times. The chain has TRBV11-1 and TRBJ2-7, with D unresolved. Germline CDR1 reads SGHAT; CDR2 reads FQDESV (reference sequence). This CDR3 is built from 13 residues. The V and J ends lost 5 bases and 3 bases respectively, with 11 bases between them. This CDR3 reads CASSLRASYEQYF. CDR3 sequence (DNA): TGTGCCAGCAGCCTACGCGCGAGCTACGAGCAGTACTTC.

Details on this clonotype: A far larger clone is one base from this, pointing to a likely read error. V usage is TRBV12-3 or TRBV12-4 and J usage is TRBJ2-7, with 8 bases identical to TRBD1. This CDR3 has 15 residues. The ends lost 8 bases at V and 0 bases at J; junction bases unmatched: 9. The CDR3 is CASCPGTGLSYEQYF. The CDR3 region has the DNA TGTGCCAGCTGTCCAGGGACAGGCCTCTCCTACGAGCAGTACTTC.

This clonotype was counted many times. The chain carries TRBV11-3 and TRBJ2-1; TRBD2 aligns across 12 bases. CDR1 SGHNT and CDR2 YENEEA come from the germline V gene. The length of the CDR3 is 16 residues. The trim removed 5 bases at V and 12 bases at J, leaving 14 bases unmatched. In DNA, the CDR3 is TGTGCCAGCAGCCGATCCGGGACTAGCGGGTTATTAGGGCAGTTCTTC. Amino acids: CASSRSGTSGLLGQFF. The full variable domain, in which reference TRBV11-3 and TRBJ2-1 provide the parts outside the CDR3, is EAGVVQSPRYKIIEKKQPVAFWCNPISGHNTLYWYLQNLGQGPELLIRYENEEAVDDSQLPKDRFSAERLKGVDSTLKIQPAELGDSAVYLCASSRSGTSGLLGQFFGPGTRLTVL.

This clonotype was counted ten times or more. This chain uses TRBV28 with TRBJ2-7; 11 bases agree with TRBD2. Per germline, CDR1 MDHEN and CDR2 SYDVKM. CDR3 length equals 15 residues. J lost 5 bases, V lost 6 bases, and 9 bases had no gene match. The CDR3 sequence is CASSHQLAGADEQYF. CDR3 nucleotides: TGTGCCAGCAGCCACCAACTAGCGGGAGCGGACGAGCAGTACTTC.

This clonotype has a handful of counts. The chain is built from TRBV5-1 and TRBJ1-1; D is unresolved. Germline loops: CDR1 SGHRS, CDR2 YFSETQ. CDR3 length: 15 amino acids. With 0 bases removed from V and 4 bases from J, the gap between germline ends came to 13 bases. The CDR3 DNA reads as TGCGCCAGCAGCTTGGGGGCTCGGATGAGCACTGAAGCTTTCTTT. It translates to CASSLGARMSTEAFF.

Remarks on this clonotype: Just one base apart from a much larger clone, this may be a read error. The conserved phenylalanine or tryptophan is not found at the CDR3 terminus, so this likely reflects a read error. This sequence joins TRBV29-1 and TRBJ2-3, with D unresolved. Trimming shortened V by 4 bases and J by 2 bases, and 16 bases separated the two germline ends. Germline CDR1 and CDR2: SQVTM and ANQGSEA. The CDR3 runs to 15 residues. The CDR3 sequence: CSVALTAPNTDTQYL. The CDR3 DNA reads as TGCAGCGTTGCCCTGACCGCGCCAAACACAGATACGCAGTATCTT.

A few counts support this clonotype. The CDR3 loop reads CASSYKNRQTSYEQYF. The DNA of the CDR3 is TGTGCCAGCAGCTACAAAAATCGACAGACCTCCTACGAGCAGTACTTC. The genes are TRBV28 and TRBJ2-7, with a tentative D call TRBD1 (5 bases). V lost 6 bases, J lost 0 bases, and 18 bases lay in between. CDR3 length: 16 amino acids. Germline CDR1 MDHEN, CDR2 SYDVKM. Variable domain in full (rest from reference TRBV28 and TRBJ2-7): DVKVTQSSRYLVKRTGEKVFLECVQDMDHENMFWYRQDPGLGLRLIYFSYDVKMKEKGDIPEGYSVSREKKERFSLILESASTNQTSMYLCASSYKNRQTSYEQYFGPGTRLTVT.

This clonotype was observed many times. The chain recombines TRBV6-1 with TRBJ1-4; no clear D gene. V lost 5 bases and J 8 bases, leaving 9 bases between the germline ends. The CDR3 loop spans 12 amino acids. CDR1 is MNHNS, CDR2 SASEGT, per germline. Written as DNA, the CDR3 is TGTGCCAGCAGTCTGCAGGACGAAAAACTGTTTTTT. Translation: CASSLQDEKLFF.

The sample holds many counts of this clonotype. The CDR3 sequence: CASSPDRDLEQYF. CDR3 sequence (DNA): TGTGCCAGCTCACCCGACAGGGACCTCGAGCAGTACTTC. This chain uses TRBV18 with TRBJ2-7; 7 bases map to TRBD1. J lost 6 bases, V lost 3 bases, and 5 bases had no gene match. This CDR3 contains 13 residues. The V gene's germline CDR1 is KGHSH and CDR2 LQKENI. Full variable domain (outside the CDR3, taken from reference TRBV18 and TRBJ2-7): NAGVMQNPRHLVRRRGQEARLRCSPMKGHSHVYWYRQLPEEGLKFMVYLQKENIIDESGMPKERFSAEFPKEGPSILRIQQVVRGDSAAYFCASSPDRDLEQYFGPGTRLTVT.

In its sample, this clonotype was seen many times. The chain carries TRBV29-1 and TRBJ2-3; no firm D call. This CDR3 has 11 amino acids. Germline V gives CDR1 SQVTM, CDR2 ANQGSEA. V dropped 7 bases and J dropped 2 bases, with 7 bases sitting between them. Here the CDR3 DNA reads TGCAGCGCGAAAGCCACAGATACGCAGTATTTT. Residues: CSAKATDTQYF.

This clonotype was seen repeatedly, ten times or more. V is TRBV15 and J is TRBJ1-2; 7 positions agree with TRBD1. The V and J ends lost 0 bases and 4 bases, in that order; junction bases with no gene match: 11. The CDR3 has 17 residues. CDR1 is LNHNV and CDR2 is YYDKDF in the germline V gene (reference sequence). This chain's CDR3 is CATSRESWGQKIYGYTF. In DNA form, the CDR3 reads TGTGCCACCAGCAGAGAATCCTGGGGACAGAAAATCTATGGCTACACCTTC.